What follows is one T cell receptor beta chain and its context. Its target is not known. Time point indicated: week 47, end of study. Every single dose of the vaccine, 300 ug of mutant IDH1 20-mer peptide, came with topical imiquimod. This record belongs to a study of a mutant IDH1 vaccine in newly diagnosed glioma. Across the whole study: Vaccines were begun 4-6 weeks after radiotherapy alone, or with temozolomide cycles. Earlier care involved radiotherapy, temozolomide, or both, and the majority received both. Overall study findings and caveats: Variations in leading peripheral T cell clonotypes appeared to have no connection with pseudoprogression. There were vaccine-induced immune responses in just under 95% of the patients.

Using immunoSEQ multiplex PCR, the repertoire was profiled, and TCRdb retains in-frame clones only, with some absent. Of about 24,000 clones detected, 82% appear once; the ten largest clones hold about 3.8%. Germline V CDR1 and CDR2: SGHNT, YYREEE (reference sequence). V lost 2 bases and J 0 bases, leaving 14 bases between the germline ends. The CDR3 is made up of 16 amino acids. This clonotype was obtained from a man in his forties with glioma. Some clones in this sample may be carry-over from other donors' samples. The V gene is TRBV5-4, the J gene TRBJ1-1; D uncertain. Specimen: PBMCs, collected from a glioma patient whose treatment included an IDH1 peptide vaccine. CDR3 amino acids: CASSFLNSRMNTEAFF. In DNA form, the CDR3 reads TGTGCCAGCAGCTTCCTCAACAGCAGGATGAACACTGAAGCTTTCTTT. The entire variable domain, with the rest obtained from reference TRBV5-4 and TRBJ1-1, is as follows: ETGVTQSPTHLIKTRGQQVTLRCSSQSGHNTVSWYQQALGQGPQFIFQYYREEENGRGNFPPRFSGLQFPNYSSELNVNALELDDSALYLCASSFLNSRMNTEAFFGQGTRLTVV.